The sequence of this T cell receptor (beta chain) was determined in a study of shared clonotypes between healthy human individuals. Turning to the study itself: Ranging from 18 to 49 in age, donors were a couple of women and a few men.

Trimming removed 5 bases at V and 4 bases at J, with 9 bases between. There are 11 residues in the CDR3. CDR1 and CDR2 (germline): DFQATT, SNEGSKA (reference sequence). The repertoire was sequenced with immunoSEQ multiplex PCR; TCRdb's copy has only in-frame clones and lacks some. The sample holds about 380,000 clones, roughly 96% seen once. The study's findings and limits: In the sorted subsets, rarefaction showed sequencing was incomplete despite large depth. Larger richness was generally estimated for naive than memory subsets.

Concerning this clone: The antigen is unknown.

The source material was memory CD8+ T cells sorted from blood. As for subset: CD45RO+ cells pooled with CCR7-negative TemRA cells. The chain couples TRBV20-1 to TRBJ2-7; unclear D gene. The clonotype comes from a man aged 30-40 years in good health. The CDR3 sequence: CSAYKPYEQYF. The DNA of the CDR3 is TGCAGTGCTTATAAACCTTACGAGCAGTACTTC.